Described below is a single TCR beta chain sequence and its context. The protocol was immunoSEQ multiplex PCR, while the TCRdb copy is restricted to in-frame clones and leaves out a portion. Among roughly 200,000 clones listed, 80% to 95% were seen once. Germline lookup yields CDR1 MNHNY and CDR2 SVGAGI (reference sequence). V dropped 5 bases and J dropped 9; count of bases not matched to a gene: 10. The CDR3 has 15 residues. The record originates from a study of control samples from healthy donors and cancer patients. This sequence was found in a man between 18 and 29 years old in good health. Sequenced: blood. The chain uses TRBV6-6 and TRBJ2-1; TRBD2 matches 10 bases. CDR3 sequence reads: CASSPQAGGRGEQFF. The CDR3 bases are TGTGCCAGCAGTCCCCAAGCGGGGGGGAGAGGTGAGCAGTTCTTC.